This paragraph reports one T cell receptor beta chain. Trimming at V came to 7 bases and at J to 7 bases, leaving 4 bases not matched to a gene. Germline V gene sequence: CDR1 SQVTM, CDR2 ANQGSEA. The CDR3 consists of 12 residues. These data come from a study of blood T cell repertoires in COVID-19. Only in-frame clones appear in the TCRdb table, and some are missing; sequencing was by immunoSEQ multiplex PCR. The sample comprises 150,000 to 180,000 clones, over 60% of which are singletons, and roughly 1.7% rests with the top ten. The sequence was obtained from a man older than 75 with acute or convalescent COVID-19. The sequencing input was peripheral blood. The chain couples TRBV29-1 to TRBJ2-2; 9 bases align to TRBD1. CDR3 loop: CSGGTGIGELFF. The CDR3 DNA reads as TGCAGCGGGGGGACAGGGATCGGGGAGCTGTTTTTT.